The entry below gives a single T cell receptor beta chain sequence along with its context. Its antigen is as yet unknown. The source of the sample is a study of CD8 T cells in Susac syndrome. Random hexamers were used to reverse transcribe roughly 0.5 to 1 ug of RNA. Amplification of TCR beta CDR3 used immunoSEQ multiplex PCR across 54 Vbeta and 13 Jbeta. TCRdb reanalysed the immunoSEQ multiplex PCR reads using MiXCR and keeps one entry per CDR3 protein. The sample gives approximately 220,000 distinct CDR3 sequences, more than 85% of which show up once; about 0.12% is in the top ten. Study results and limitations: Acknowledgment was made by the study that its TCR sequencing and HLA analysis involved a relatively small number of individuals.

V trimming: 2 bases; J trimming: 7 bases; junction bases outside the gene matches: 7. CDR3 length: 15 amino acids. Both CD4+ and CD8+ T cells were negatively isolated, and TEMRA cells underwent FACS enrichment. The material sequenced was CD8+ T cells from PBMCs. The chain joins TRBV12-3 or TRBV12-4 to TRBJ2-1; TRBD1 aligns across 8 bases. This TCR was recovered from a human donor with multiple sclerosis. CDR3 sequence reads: CASSLLWTGTNEQFF. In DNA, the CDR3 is TGTGCCAGCAGTTTATTGTGGACAGGGACAAATGAGCAGTTCTTC.